The present T cell receptor (beta chain) was sequenced within a study of patients and donors after allogeneic stem cell transplantation. TCRdb reprocessed the RT-PCR reads via MiXCR and lists one record per CDR3 protein. The sample holds more than 850,000 distinct CDR3 sequences, approximately 18% seen once. The CDR3 runs 15 residues. The V end was cut by 1 base, the J end by 1 base, with 8 bases between. Germline values: CDR1 KGHSH, CDR2 LQKENI. Input material: blood, either unsorted or a sorted T cell fraction (not recorded which). The chain recombines TRBV18 with TRBJ1-5; D uncertain. The source is a human donor who was either an allogeneic HSCT recipient or a stem cell or donor lymphocyte infusion donor (not recorded which). It is not recorded whose cells these are; they may come from a transplant donor. The CDR3 DNA follows: TGTGCCAGCTCACCACAAGCGGGCAGCAATCAGCCCCAGCATTTT. Translating it yields CASSPQAGSNQPQHF.